The text below deals with one T cell receptor (beta chain). Its antigen is as yet unknown. These data are taken from a study of memory CD4+ T cells and cytomegalovirus serostatus. Regarding the study as a whole: About 40% of the roughly 160 known CMV-associated TCRbeta sequences appeared in CD4+ memory. Suggested: most of the CMV-linked TCR signature lies in CD4+ memory cells.

The repertoire was sequenced with immunoSEQ multiplex PCR; TCRdb's copy has only in-frame clones and lacks some. Here the sample spans some 50,000 clones, roughly four fifths being singletons. The sort gate was single viable CD3+CD4+CD8-CD45RO+ cells for memory CD4+ T cells. The V end lost 3 bases, the J end lost 2 bases, and 8 bases lay between the germline ends. This CDR3 is 13 amino acids long. The V gene's germline CDR1 is ENHRY and CDR2 SYGVKD. The chain carries TRBV10-3 and TRBJ2-7; tentatively, D is TRBD1 or TRBD2 (5 bases each). What was sequenced was memory CD4+ T cells from blood. This TCR was recovered from an adult in good health and CMV-seropositive. The CDR3 sequence is CAISDGDPYEQYF. CDR3 nucleotide sequence: TGTGCCATCAGTGATGGGGACCCCTACGAGCAGTACTTC.